This TCR beta chain was sequenced for a study of T-cell memory formation after mild COVID-19. Study context: TCR clusters were largely donor specific.

Constant-segment primers served in 5'RACE that generated TCR alpha and TCR beta cDNA libraries bearing sample barcodes and UMIs. From the 5' RACE reads, TCRdb called clonotypes with MiXCR, one entry per CDR3 protein. The table includes 400,000 to 450,000 distinct CDR3 sequences, approximately 19% detected once. Study-wide results and limits: Contracting CD4+ clones sat mainly in CM and EM; CD8+ in EMRA. The authors left the SARS-CoV-2 specificity of second-wave clones peaking on day 37 unconfirmed.

The V and J ends lost 7 bases and 5 bases respectively, with 14 bases between them. CDR3 length equals 13 residues. The germline CDR1 and CDR2 sequences are SEHNR and FQNEAQ (reference sequence). This clonotype occurred a few times. Its target is not known. This receptor was identified in a man aged 18 to 29 who had mild COVID-19 (a few samples of this study predate the infection). Cell type and time point are not known. The chain couples TRBV7-9 to TRBJ1-2; perhaps TRBD1 as D (5 bases). The material sequenced was PBMCs or a T cell subset sorted from them (not recorded which). The DNA for the CDR3 is TGTGCCAGCACTTTGACAGATCTGTATGGCTACACCTTC. Protein: CASTLTDLYGYTF.